The rows below give T cell receptor beta chains drawn from one sample of a study of cytomegalovirus exposure and HLA in healthy donors. Sequencing used immunoSEQ multiplex PCR; TCRdb keeps in-frame clones, though not all of them. Altogether roughly 170,000 clones are present, 80% being singletons, with the ten largest covering approximately 6.8%. Sequenced: PBMCs. The receptors derive from a man aged 30-40 years in good health and CMV-seropositive. The CDR3 runs from the conserved cysteine through the conserved F or W. D genes are given only for firm matches. Clone sizes are given selectively: once, few, many, or a class where the clone is expanded.

>TRBV5-1|TRBJ1-5|once|.
TGCGCCAGCAGCCTAGGGGGGGAATTTCAGCCCCAGCATTTT
CASSLGGEFQPQHF
>TRBV15|TRBJ2-4|.|.
TGTGCCACCAGCACCTTGTACAGGGATAGCATTCAGTACTTC
CATSTLYRDSIQYF
>TRBV7-9|TRBJ1-4|.|.
TGTGCCAGCAGCTTACGACAGGACAATGAAAAACTGTTTTTT
CASSLRQDNEKLFF
>TRBV28|TRBJ2-3|.|.
TGTGCCAGCAGTACCGAGAACTTATACCCGGGGACAAAGGGGGATACGCAGTATTTT
CASSTENLYPGTKGDTQYF
>TRBV28|TRBJ2-7|.|TRBD2
TGTGCCAGCAGGCCCGGGGGGTCTAGGCCATACGAGCAGTACTTC
CASRPGGSRPYEQYF
>TRBV4-2|TRBJ2-1|.|TRBD2
TGTGCCAGCAGCTCTAGCGGGGGGCGAACATACAATGAGCAGTTCTTC
CASSSSGGRTYNEQFF
>TRBV5-4|TRBJ2-7|.|TRBD2
TGTGCCAGCAGCTCAATGACTAGCGGGAGCTACGAGCAGTACTTC
CASSSMTSGSYEQYF
>TRBV6-6|TRBJ2-7|.|.
TGTGCCAGCACCGGACAGTCATCCTACGAGCAGTACTTC
CASTGQSSYEQYF
>TRBV29-1|TRBJ2-4|few|TRBD1
TGCAGCGTGACAGGGGGCGCCAAAAACATTCAGTACTTC
CSVTGGAKNIQYF
>TRBV5-4|TRBJ2-2|.|.
TGTGCCAGCAGCCCCGGGGGAAACACCGGGGAGCTGTTTTTT
CASSPGGNTGELFF
>TRBV19|TRBJ1-5|.|TRBD1
TGTGCCAGTAGTATAGGTGTCCGGGACAGGTACAATCAGCCCCAGCATTTT
CASSIGVRDRYNQPQHF
>TRBV19|TRBJ2-1|.|TRBD2
TGTGCCAGTAGTTCACCCGGGGGGGCTTACTCCTACAATGAGCAGTTCTTC
CASSSPGGAYSYNEQFF
>TRBV5-4|TRBJ1-2|many|TRBD1
TGTGCCAGCAGCTTGAACCGGGACAGGGGGCCCCTTTACTATGGCTACACCTTC
CASSLNRDRGPLYYGYTF
>TRBV5-1|TRBJ2-5|.|TRBD2
TGCGCCAGCAGCTTGGCCCCTAGCGGAGGAGGGGAGACCCAGTACTTC
CASSLAPSGGGETQYF
>TRBV19|TRBJ2-5|.|TRBD2
TGTGCCACTAGGACTAGCGGAGTCGAGGGGGAGACCCAGTACTTC
CATRTSGVEGETQYF
>TRBV6-5|TRBJ1-2|.|.
TGTGCCAGCAGTTATTCGGGGGACTATGGCTACACCTTC
CASSYSGDYGYTF
>TRBV5-1|TRBJ1-1|.|.
TGCGCCAGCAGCTTGGGAGATGGGGGGGGGACTGAAGCTTTCTTT
CASSLGDGGGTEAFF
>TRBV10-3|TRBJ2-3|.|TRBD1
TGTGCCATCAGTGAGTCGGCGGACAGGGGGCGTACAGATACGCAGTATTTT
CAISESADRGRTDTQYF
>TRBV30|TRBJ2-1|.|.
TGTGCCTGGAGCCTATACGACAGGGACTCCCATGAGCAGTTCTTC
CAWSLYDRDSHEQFF
>TRBV7-9|TRBJ2-7|.|.
TGTTCCAGCAGCTACCACGCAACACTAGATTACGAGCAGTACTTC
CSSSYHATLDYEQYF
>TRBV9|TRBJ2-1|.|.
TGTGCCAGCAGCCCGGGTCCCTGGGATGAGCAGTTCTTC
CASSPGPWDEQFF